The 26 T cell receptor beta chains presented below share a single source sample, sequenced in a study of T-cell memory formation after mild COVID-19. One entry per CDR3 protein results from TCRdb running MiXCR on the 5' RACE reads. The sample lists about 160,000 distinct CDR3 sequences; roughly 30% were seen once. The sequencing sample was made of PBMCs or a T cell subset sorted from them (not recorded which). These receptors came from an adult woman who had mild COVID-19 (a few samples of this study predate the infection). Cell type and time point are not known.

This chain links TRBV7-3 with TRBJ2-3; a possible D gene is TRBD1 (5 bases). V lost 4 bases, J lost 0 bases, and 11 bases lay in between. This CDR3 region has 15 residues. Germline values: CDR1 SGHTA, CDR2 FQGTGA. CDR3 bases: TGTGCCAGCAGCTCCACGACAGTAAGCACAGATACGCAGTATTTT. Residues: CASSSTTVSTDTQYF.

This chain connects TRBV11-2 to TRBJ1-1; D is unresolved. Trimming pared 1 base from V and 1 base from J, leaving 16 bases between. The CDR3 runs 17 residues. Germline CDR1 SGHAT, CDR2 FQNNGV. CDR3 in DNA: TGTGCCAGCAGCTTAGGAAGAGGATGGGAGAGGAACACTGAAGCTTTCTTT. Encoded protein: CASSLGRGWERNTEAFF. Supplemented by reference TRBV11-2 and TRBJ1-1, the full variable domain reads EAGVAQSPRYKIIEKRQSVAFWCNPISGHATLYWYQQILGQGPKLLIQFQNNGVVDDSQLPKDRFSAERLKGVDSTLKIQPAKLEDSAVYLCASSLGRGWERNTEAFFGQGTRLTVV.

This clonotype was detected only a few times. This rearrangement joins TRBV5-1 to TRBJ2-7; D not resolved. Trimming took off 4 bases at V and 0 bases at J, with 11 bases between the two ends. This CDR3 contains 14 residues. The germline V gene has CDR1 SGHRS and CDR2 YFSETQ. Written as DNA, the CDR3 is TGCGCCAGCAGCCCTAACCCCAGCTCCTACGAGCAGTACTTC. This translates into CASSPNPSSYEQYF.

This clonotype has only one observation. This chain links TRBV20-1 with TRBJ2-5, with TRBD2 matching 10 bases. The CDR3 covers 16 residues. V lost 5 bases, J lost 7 bases, and 16 bases stayed unmatched. The germline V gene has CDR1 DFQATT and CDR2 SNEGSKA (reference sequence). CDR3 sequence: CSASESSGRLRVTQYF. For the CDR3, the DNA is TGCAGTGCTTCAGAATCTAGCGGGAGACTCCGCGTGACCCAGTACTTC.

This clonotype showed up just a few times. The rearrangement uses TRBV7-9 and TRBJ2-3; either TRBD1 or TRBD2 may supply D (6 bases each). V was clipped by 5 bases and J by 0 bases, with 12 bases between them. CDR3 length: 15 amino acids. Germline V CDR1 and CDR2: SEHNR, FQNEAQ (reference sequence). CDR3 in amino acids: CASSPSGASTDTQYF. CDR3 in DNA: TGTGCCAGCAGCCCCTCGGGGGCTAGCACAGATACGCAGTATTTT. The entire variable domain, with the rest obtained from reference TRBV7-9 and TRBJ2-3, is as follows: DTGVSQNPRHKITKRGQNVTFRCDPISEHNRLYWYRQTLGQGPEFLTYFQNEAQLEKSRLLSDRFSAERPKGSFSTLEIQRTEQGDSAMYLCASSPSGASTDTQYFGPGTRLTVL.

This clonotype turned up a few times. This rearrangement joins TRBV15 to TRBJ1-2; weak D call: TRBD1 (5 bases). V shed 5 bases and J shed 8 bases, with 18 bases lying between them. The CDR3 has 14 residues. The germline V gene has CDR1 LNHNV and CDR2 YYDKDF (reference sequence). The CDR3 DNA reads as TGTGCCACCAGCGGGCAAGGACACCGAAGGGGCTACACCTTC. This translates into CATSGQGHRRGYTF. Filled out from reference TRBV15 and TRBJ1-2, the complete variable domain reads DAMVIQNPRYQVTQFGKPVTLSCSQTLNHNVMYWYQQKSSQAPKLLFHYYDKDFNNEADTPDNFQSRRPNTSFCFLDIRSPGLGDTAMYLCATSGQGHRRGYTFGSGTRLTVV.

CDR3 nucleotides: TGCAGTGCTATGCGGGAGTCAGATACGCAGTATTTT. Protein: CSAMRESDTQYF. The chain uses TRBV20-1 and TRBJ2-3, with 7 bases aligning to TRBD2. This CDR3 contains 12 residues. Germline V gives CDR1 DFQATT, CDR2 SNEGSKA (reference sequence). The V and J ends lost 4 bases and 4 bases, in that order; junction bases with no gene match: 2.

The CDR3 protein is CASSLDSGASNTGELFF. The CDR3 DNA reads TGCGCCAGCAGCTTAGATAGCGGGGCTTCGAACACCGGGGAGCTGTTTTTT. The rearrangement links TRBV5-1 to TRBJ2-2, with TRBD2 identical over 8 bases. V was pared by 2 bases and J by 0 bases, with 6 bases of the junction left unmatched. Germline V gene data show CDR1 as SGHRS and CDR2 as YFSETQ. The CDR3 consists of 17 residues.

V and J are TRBV27 and TRBJ1-2; D perhaps matches TRBD1 (5 bases). CDR3 length: 16 residues. In germline, CDR1 is MNHEY, CDR2 SMNVEV (reference sequence). Trimming removed 4 bases at V and 0 bases at J, with 15 bases between. The CDR3 DNA is TGTGCCAGCAGTTCAGGGCCGGGAGGGACTAACTATGGCTACACCTTC. Amino acids: CASSSGPGGTNYGYTF.

The chain recombines TRBV4-3 with TRBJ1-1; D is perhaps TRBD1 (6 bases). The CDR3 is 14 amino acids. Germline V CDR1 and CDR2: LGHNA, YSLEER. V lost 2 bases and J lost 5, with 12 bases in between. For the CDR3, the DNA is TGCGCCAGCAGCCAAAGGGGGGCAGGGACTGAAGCTTTCTTT. Amino acid sequence: CASSQRGAGTEAFF.

This clonotype was observed a handful of times. This sequence joins TRBV5-1 and TRBJ2-7; 8 nucleotides match TRBD1. The CDR3 contains 14 residues. The germline CDR1 and CDR2 sequences are SGHRS and YFSETQ. Unmatched junction bases numbered 3, after V lost 0 bases and J lost 4 bases. The CDR3: CASSLGTGYYEQYF. CDR3 bases: TGCGCCAGCAGCTTGGGGACAGGGTATTACGAGCAGTACTTC.

CDR3 amino acids: CASSYGLESVPNSPPLHF. CDR3 nucleotides: TGTGCCAGCAGTTACGGGCTTGAAAGTGTCCCTAATTCCCCACCCCTCCACTTT. The rearrangement uses TRBV6-5 and TRBJ1-6; D unresolved. Germline V CDR1 and CDR2: MNHEY, SVGAGI. This CDR3 contains 18 residues. Trimming took 2 bases from V and 11 from J, leaving 25 bases between them.

This clonotype was counted between two and nine times. The chain links TRBV11-3 to TRBJ2-1; 8 bases agree with TRBD2. The trim removed 1 base at V and 2 bases at J, leaving 4 bases unmatched. The germline gives CDR1 SGHNT, CDR2 YENEEA. This CDR3 has 16 amino acids. The CDR3 sequence is CASSLAGGRPYNEQFF. CDR3 DNA: TGTGCCAGCAGCTTAGCGGGAGGGAGACCCTACAATGAGCAGTTCTTC.

The sample holds a few counts of this clonotype. The chain has TRBV19 and TRBJ1-3; no firm D call. The germline CDR1 and CDR2 sequences are LNHDA and SQIVND (reference sequence). CDR3 length: 14 residues. Trimming left V 0 bases short and J 0 bases short, with 3 bases between. CDR3 DNA: TGTGCCAGTAGTATAGATGGCTCTGGAAACACCATATATTTT. This encodes CASSIDGSGNTIYF.

This chain connects TRBV10-3 to TRBJ2-3, with 7 bases that match TRBD2. Germline lookup yields CDR1 ENHRY and CDR2 SYGVKD. The CDR3 has 16 amino acids. Germline trimming cut 0 bases from V and 4 bases from J; bases unmatched to any gene: 7. The CDR3 here is CAISESLRGVPDTQYF. CDR3 nucleotide sequence: TGTGCCATCAGTGAGTCGCTCCGGGGGGTACCAGATACGCAGTATTTT.

The chain has TRBV5-6 and TRBJ2-7; 12 positions match TRBD2. CDR1 SGHDT and CDR2 YYEEEE come from the germline V gene. This CDR3 spans 16 amino acids. The V segment lost 2 bases and the J segment 4 bases; nucleotides outside the gene matches: 7. CDR3 in amino acids: CASSLYLAGGPYEQYF. The CDR3 DNA sequence: TGTGCCAGCAGCTTATATCTAGCGGGGGGGCCATACGAGCAGTACTTC.

V is TRBV12-3 or TRBV12-4 and J is TRBJ2-2; 12 bases map to TRBD2. CDR3 length: 14 residues. Losses at the gene ends were 7 bases for V and 3 bases for J; bases not matched to a gene: 0. The CDR3 loop reads CASTSGGDTGELFF. In nucleotides, the CDR3 is TGTGCCAGCACTAGCGGGGGGGACACCGGGGAGCTGTTTTTT.

The chain employs TRBV9 and TRBJ2-2, with D maybe TRBD1 (5 bases). Trimming cost V 2 bases and J 1 base, with 9 bases left between them. The length of the CDR3 is 15 residues. In germline, CDR1 is SGDLS, CDR2 YYNGEE. CDR3 in amino acids: CASSVATENTGELFF. The CDR3 bases are TGTGCCAGCAGCGTGGCGACAGAGAACACCGGGGAGCTGTTTTTT.

The chain recombines TRBV18 with TRBJ2-7; 9 bases are a match to TRBD2. The CDR3 has 14 residues. V lost 5 bases to trimming and J lost 4 bases; unmatched junction nucleotides: 6. CDR1 is KGHSH and CDR2 is LQKENI in the germline V gene. Written as DNA, the CDR3 is TGTGCCAGCTCATTAGTAGCGGGGGAGTACGAGCAGTACTTC. Translating it yields CASSLVAGEYEQYF.

Points on this clonotype: Relative to the germline gene, one junction end is altered; a read error may explain this. The chain is built from TRBV7-7 and TRBJ2-2; D possibly matches TRBD1 or TRBD2 (5 bases each). There are 15 residues in the CDR3. CDR1 is SSHAT and CDR2 is FNYEAQ in the germline V gene (reference sequence). The CDR3 region is CASSSGPTNTGELFF. The CDR3 DNA reads as TGTGCTAGCAGCTCGGGACCAACGAACACCGGGGAGCTGTTTTTT.

The chain uses TRBV6-6 and TRBJ2-1; 9 bases line up with TRBD2. Germline V gene sequence: CDR1 MNHNY, CDR2 SVGAGI (reference sequence). With 5 bases clipped from V and 8 bases from J, the junction kept 13 bases outside the gene matches. CDR3 length equals 16 residues. The CDR3 loop reads CASSGIAGALSDEQFF. DNA of the CDR3: TGTGCCAGCAGTGGGATAGCGGGAGCGTTGAGTGATGAGCAGTTCTTC.

The CDR3 region is CASRTTPQETQYF. CDR3 in DNA: TGTGCCAGCAGAACGACACCACAAGAGACCCAGTACTTC. J is TRBJ2-5 and V is TRBV7-2, with D hard to call. This CDR3 is 13 amino acids long. V was cut by 6 bases and J by 2 bases, with 10 bases left in between. From germline, CDR1 is SGHTA and CDR2 FQGNSA.

The J gene is TRBJ2-1, the V gene TRBV4-1; possible D gene TRBD1, 6 bases. CDR1 and CDR2 (germline): MGHRA, YSYEKL. The CDR3 loop spans 15 amino acids. V lost 3 bases and J lost 2, with 11 bases in between. The CDR3 protein is CASSQAQGPYNEQFF. The CDR3 bases are TGCGCCAGCAGCCAGGCACAGGGTCCCTACAATGAGCAGTTCTTC.

The chain has TRBV11-2 and TRBJ2-3; TRBD2 aligns across 12 bases. Germline V CDR1 and CDR2: SGHAT, FQNNGV. With 5 bases clipped from V and 3 bases from J, the junction kept 3 bases outside the gene matches. The CDR3 sequence is 15 residues long. In DNA form, the CDR3 reads TGTGCCAGCAGCCCCACTAGCGGGAGGACAGATACGCAGTATTTT. Its protein product is CASSPTSGRTDTQYF.

This clonotype occurred a few times. In DNA, the CDR3 is TGTGCCATCAGTTCTGGAAACACCATATATTTT. Its translation: CAISSGNTIYF. This rearrangement joins TRBV10-3 to TRBJ1-3; D remains ambiguous. The germline gives CDR1 ENHRY, CDR2 SYGVKD. CDR3 size: 11 residues. Trimming left V 5 bases short and J 1 base short, with 0 bases between.

The rearrangement links TRBV24-1 to TRBJ1-2; D possibly corresponds to TRBD1 (5 bases). CDR1 KGHDR and CDR2 SFDVKD come from the germline V gene. V lost 4 bases and J lost 4, with 12 bases in between. This CDR3 spans 14 amino acids. The CDR3: CATSDRGAAYGYTF. The CDR3 DNA reads as TGTGCCACCAGTGACCGAGGGGCGGCCTATGGCTACACCTTC.